The 13 T cell receptor beta chains below come from one sample, sequenced in a study of T cell changes during pregnancy in multiple sclerosis (dated by TCRdb to the late 2010s). Libraries came from the immunoSEQ multiplex PCR assay. Not all clones reach the TCRdb copy of this immuneACCESS table, which keeps in-frame sequences only. Checked studies attribute under half of the gap to unresolved V genes and leave the rest unexplained. The sample contains under 85,000 clones, approximately 94% of them found a single time. 0.58% of the sample goes to the ten largest clones. The specimen was peripheral blood, collected in the third trimester of pregnancy. The receptors stem from a female donor with multiple sclerosis, enrolled in a pregnancy study.

The rearrangement links TRBV2 to TRBJ1-6; D is uncertain. Per germline, CDR1 SNHLY and CDR2 FYNNEI. This CDR3 has 14 amino acids. The V end was cut by 3 bases, the J end by 7 bases, with 10 bases between. DNA for the CDR3: TGTGCCAGCAGTGATCCGCGGGTCAATTCACCCCTCCACTTT. This encodes CASSDPRVNSPLHF.

The chain couples TRBV14 to TRBJ2-7; perhaps TRBD1 as D (6 bases). The CDR3 spans 15 residues. In germline, CDR1 is SGHDN, CDR2 FVKESK. Between the trimmed V and J ends, which lost 3 bases and 4 bases, there was a span of 16 bases. CDR3 protein: CASSHFQGRSYEQYF. Written as DNA, the CDR3 is TGTGCCAGCAGCCACTTCCAGGGGAGATCATACGAGCAGTACTTC.

The chain links TRBV7-2 to TRBJ1-3; D is perhaps TRBD1 (6 bases). V was cut by 3 bases and J by 10 bases, with 16 bases left in between. The CDR3 extends over 14 amino acids. Germline V gene lookup returns CDR1 SGHTA and CDR2 FQGNSA. In DNA form, the CDR3 reads TGTGCCAGCAGCTTCGGGCAGGGGATTGGGACCATATATTTT. Its translation: CASSFGQGIGTIYF.

J is TRBJ1-1 and V is TRBV2; no definite D call. V dropped 0 bases and J dropped 2 bases, with 13 bases sitting between them. Germline V gene data show CDR1 as SNHLY and CDR2 as FYNNEI. This CDR3 has 16 residues. The CDR3 nucleotides read TGTGCCAGCAGTGAAGCGCCATGGCAACCTAACACTGAAGCTTTCTTT. It is translated as CASSEAPWQPNTEAFF.

The rearrangement uses TRBV5-1 and TRBJ2-2, with TRBD1 as a possible D gene (6 bases). Germline assignment: CDR1 SGHRS and CDR2 YFSETQ. Trimming shortened V by 2 bases and J by 4 bases, and 18 bases separated the two germline ends. The CDR3 totals 17 residues. CDR3 sequence: CASSLPEQGPVTGELFF. The CDR3 DNA reads as TGCGCCAGCAGCTTACCCGAACAGGGTCCCGTCACCGGGGAGCTGTTTTTT.

The chain employs TRBV2 and TRBJ2-2, with 10 positions matching TRBD1. The CDR3 has 16 amino acids. Looked up from germline, CDR1 is SNHLY and CDR2 is FYNNEI. The V segment lost 7 bases and the J segment 2 bases; nucleotides outside the gene matches: 7. The CDR3 sequence is CASIQRQGANTGELFF. CDR3 sequence (DNA): TGTGCCAGCATCCAACGACAGGGGGCCAACACCGGGGAGCTGTTTTTT.

The chain employs TRBV7-9 and TRBJ1-2; 8 nucleotides match TRBD1. J lost 5 bases, V lost 4 bases, and 9 bases had no gene match. CDR1 and CDR2 (germline): SEHNR, FQNEAQ (reference sequence). This CDR3 comprises 15 residues. The CDR3 nucleotides are TGTGCCAGCAGCTCCATAGCCGGGACAGGATATGGCTACACCTTC. Its translation is CASSSIAGTGYGYTF.

The V call is TRBV9, the J call TRBJ1-2; 7 bases are a match to TRBD1. From germline, CDR1 is SGDLS and CDR2 YYNGEE. This CDR3 spans 16 amino acids. J was trimmed by 4 bases and V by 3 bases; bases with no gene match: 12. CDR3 residues: CASSANRDSVIYGYTF. CDR3 sequence (DNA): TGTGCCAGCAGCGCAAACCGGGACAGTGTTATCTATGGCTACACCTTC.

The chain couples TRBV10-2 to TRBJ1-2; 7 nucleotides agree with TRBD1. Germline trimming cut 6 bases from V and 0 bases from J; bases unmatched to any gene: 1. Germline V gene sequence: CDR1 WSHSY, CDR2 SAAADI. The CDR3 has 13 amino acids. CDR3 sequence reads: CASRGTANYGYTF. The CDR3 DNA reads TGCGCCAGCAGAGGGACAGCTAACTATGGCTACACCTTC.

This chain links TRBV7-8 with TRBJ2-1; 7 bases line up with TRBD1. Germline loops: CDR1 SGHVS, CDR2 FQNEAQ. The CDR3 runs 13 residues. V gave up 1 base and J gave up 10 bases; unmatched junction bases: 4. DNA of the CDR3: TGTGCCAGCAGCTTAGGAGGGGGCCAGGAGCAGTTCTTC. This encodes CASSLGGGQEQFF.

The chain combines TRBV6-4 with TRBJ1-2; 7 bases are a match to TRBD1. Trimming at V came to 6 bases and at J to 5 bases, leaving 12 bases not matched to a gene. The CDR3 length is 15 residues. CDR1 is MRHNA and CDR2 is SNTAGT in the germline V gene. The CDR3 reads CASRRTGQDTYGYTF. The CDR3 coding sequence is TGTGCCAGCAGACGGACAGGACAGGACACTTATGGCTACACCTTC.

This clone has just one count. The chain links TRBV2 to TRBJ2-3; 11 nucleotides line up with TRBD2. With 5 bases clipped from V and 2 bases from J, the junction kept 9 bases outside the gene matches. This CDR3 comprises 17 residues. Germline loops: CDR1 SNHLY, CDR2 FYNNEI. CDR3 DNA: TGTGCCAGCAGTCCCTCCTTACTAGCGGGGGTCACAGATACGCAGTATTTT. This sequence encodes CASSPSLLAGVTDTQYF.

The chain is built from TRBV5-8 and TRBJ2-7, with 7 bases fitting TRBD1. The CDR3 is 15 amino acids. J lost 3 bases, V lost 4 bases, and 10 bases had no gene match. CDR1 and CDR2 (germline): SGHTS, YDEGEE. The CDR3 reads CASSDEPGQSYEQYF. CDR3 bases: TGTGCCAGCAGCGATGAACCGGGACAGAGCTACGAGCAGTACTTC. Looking up the rest from reference TRBV5-8 and TRBJ2-7 gives the full variable domain: EAGVTQSPTHLIKTRGQQATLRCSPISGHTSVYWYQQALGLGLQFLLWYDEGEERNRGNFPPRFSGRQFPNYSSELNVNALELEDSALYLCASSDEPGQSYEQYFGPGTRLTVT.